A single sample gave rise to the 18 T cell receptor beta chains below, sequenced in a study of cytomegalovirus exposure and HLA in healthy donors. The PCR contained 60 Vbeta and 13 Jbeta primers. Repertoires were generated with immunoSEQ multiplex PCR, while TCRdb's copy carries only in-frame clones and drops some. The sample has 120,000 to 150,000 clones, about 76% seen once. The sample comprised PBMCs. These receptor sequences come from a female donor in good health and CMV-seronegative.

In its sample, this clone was seen once. The rearrangement uses TRBV11-2 and TRBJ2-7, with D possibly TRBD2 on 6 matching bases. V was cut by 1 base and J by 7 bases, with 8 bases left in between. This CDR3 region has 12 residues. Looked up from germline, CDR1 is SGHAT and CDR2 is FQNNGV. CDR3 nucleotides: TGTGCCAGCAGCTTAGGCGGGAATGAGCAGTACTTC. It specifies CASSLGGNEQYF.

As DNA, the CDR3 is TGTGCCAGTAGCCCCGCCGAGACAGGGGGAAACACCATATATTTT. This gives the protein CASSPAETGGNTIYF. V gene TRBV19 combines with J gene TRBJ1-3, with 7 bases aligning to TRBD1. V trimming: 6 bases; J trimming: 4 bases; junction bases outside the gene matches: 9. The CDR3 is 15 amino acids. Per germline, CDR1 LNHDA and CDR2 SQIVND (reference sequence).

The chain couples TRBV5-1 to TRBJ1-5, with TRBD1 matching over 7 bases. The germline gives CDR1 SGHRS, CDR2 YFSETQ. The CDR3 has 14 amino acids. Trimming cost V 4 bases and J 6 bases; bases outside gene matches: 7. CDR3 DNA: TGCGCCAGCAGCCTAGACAGGGCAGGTCAGCCCCAGCATTTT. It codes for CASSLDRAGQPQHF. The variable domain in full, completed from reference TRBV5-1 and TRBJ1-5, reads KAGVTQTPRYLIKTRGQQVTLSCSPISGHRSVSWYQQTPGQGLQFLFEYFSETQRNKGNFPGRFSGRQFSNSRSEMNVSTLELGDSALYLCASSLDRAGQPQHFGDGTRLSIL.

This clone was detected only a few times. The V gene is TRBV18, the J gene TRBJ1-1; D perhaps matches TRBD1 (6 bases). There are 14 residues in the CDR3. Trimming pared 4 bases from V and 3 bases from J, leaving 12 bases between. CDR1 is KGHSH and CDR2 is LQKENI in the germline V gene. The CDR3 reads CASSLGARDTEAFF. The CDR3 DNA reads as TGTGCCAGCTCACTGGGGGCGCGAGACACTGAAGCTTTCTTT.

The J gene is TRBJ1-1, the V gene TRBV5-6; no clear D. CDR3 length: 16 amino acids. CDR1 is SGHDT, CDR2 YYEEEE, per germline. V dropped 2 bases and J dropped 1 base, with 15 bases sitting between them. CDR3 DNA: TGTGCCAGCAGCTTCTCTGGGCCAACTGGGAACACTGAAGCTTTCTTT. Its protein product is CASSFSGPTGNTEAFF.

This sequence joins TRBV5-1 and TRBJ1-3; no reliable D call. V was cut by 0 bases and J by 0 bases, with 7 bases left in between. There are 15 residues in the CDR3. Germline V gene lookup returns CDR1 SGHRS and CDR2 YFSETQ. The DNA of the CDR3 is TGCGCCAGCAGCTTGGGTGGGAGCTCTGGAAACACCATATATTTT. It translates to CASSLGGSSGNTIYF.

This clone was observed once. This chain joins TRBV5-1 and TRBJ2-2, with a possible D match to TRBD1 (5 bases). Germline V CDR1 and CDR2: SGHRS, YFSETQ. Trimming left V 4 bases short and J 3 bases short, with 10 bases between. The CDR3 spans 14 residues. CDR3 sequence: CASSKQVYTGELFF. CDR3 in DNA: TGCGCCAGCAGCAAACAGGTTTACACCGGGGAGCTGTTTTTT.

V is TRBV6-5 and J is TRBJ2-1; D unresolved. There are 13 residues in the CDR3. The germline V and J ends were trimmed by 0 bases and 8 bases, with 8 bases remaining between them. Germline V gene data show CDR1 as MNHEY and CDR2 as SVGAGI. CDR3 in amino acids: CASSYSKIHEQFF. CDR3 nucleotides: TGTGCCAGCAGTTACTCCAAAATCCATGAGCAGTTCTTC.

This clone has ten or more counts. The V call is TRBV30, the J call TRBJ1-5, with 8 bases fitting TRBD1. J lost 0 bases, V lost 5 bases, and 15 bases had no gene match. Looked up from germline, CDR1 is GTSNPN and CDR2 is SVGIG (reference sequence). CDR3 length: 18 amino acids. The chain's CDR3 is CAWDFSGQGLDSNQPQHF. CDR3 nucleotides: TGTGCCTGGGACTTTAGCGGACAGGGCCTTGATAGCAATCAGCCCCAGCATTTT.

The chain uses TRBV9 and TRBJ2-7, with D unresolved. The V gene's germline CDR1 is SGDLS and CDR2 YYNGEE. The CDR3 loop spans 12 amino acids. V dropped 4 bases and J dropped 2 bases, with 7 bases sitting between them. The CDR3 nucleotides are TGTGCCAGCAGCCGAAACACCTACGAGCAGTACTTC. Protein sequence: CASSRNTYEQYF.

The rearrangement joins TRBV7-2 to TRBJ2-3; 14 positions match TRBD2. V dropped 4 bases and J dropped 8; count of bases not matched to a gene: 11. The CDR3 consists of 17 residues. Germline assignment: CDR1 SGHTA and CDR2 FQGNSA. The CDR3 loop reads CASSSIGTSGGRGTQYF. As DNA, the CDR3 is TGTGCCAGCAGCTCTATAGGGACTAGCGGGGGCAGGGGTACGCAGTATTTT.

The CDR3 DNA reads as TGTGCCAGCAGCTTATATCACGAGCAGTACTTC. It is translated as CASSLYHEQYF. V usage is TRBV7-9 and J usage is TRBJ2-7; D ambiguous. Germline V gene lookup returns CDR1 SEHNR and CDR2 FQNEAQ (reference sequence). Trimming shortened V by 2 bases and J by 5 bases, and 4 bases separated the two germline ends. The CDR3 runs to 11 residues.

This rearrangement joins TRBV7-2 to TRBJ2-1, with D unclear. Per the germline V gene, CDR1 is SGHTA and CDR2 is FQGNSA. The CDR3 is 15 residues long. The V gene lost 2 bases and the J gene lost 4 bases, with 12 bases spanning the gap. This CDR3 is CASSLRFTGYNEQFF. In DNA form, the CDR3 reads TGTGCCAGCAGCTTACGGTTCACGGGTTACAATGAGCAGTTCTTC. The full variable domain, its missing parts supplied by reference TRBV7-2 and TRBJ2-1, is GAGVSQSPSNKVTEKGKDVELRCDPISGHTALYWYRQSLGQGLEFLIYFQGNSAPDKSGLPSDRFSAERTGGSVSTLTIQRTQQEDSAVYLCASSLRFTGYNEQFFGPGTRLTVL.

The chain links TRBV9 to TRBJ1-6, with TRBD1 as a possible D gene (6 bases). This CDR3 has 15 residues. Germline CDR1 reads SGDLS; CDR2 reads YYNGEE. Deletions cut 0 bases from V and 7 bases from J, with 11 bases between. CDR3 sequence: CASSVEDRRNSPLHF. The CDR3 nucleotides are TGTGCCAGCAGCGTAGAAGACAGGCGAAATTCACCCCTCCACTTT.

The V call is TRBV15, the J call TRBJ2-5; 12 bases are shared with TRBD2. Trimming removed 2 bases from V and 3 bases from J; junction bases left unmatched: 1. This CDR3 has 15 amino acids. From germline, CDR1 is LNHNV and CDR2 YYDKDF (reference sequence). In nucleotides, the CDR3 is TGTGCCACCAGCAGACGACTAGCGGGAGAAGAGACCCAGTACTTC. Amino acid sequence: CATSRRLAGEETQYF.

CDR3 sequence: CASSFAGQSTDTQYF. The CDR3 nucleotides are TGCGCCAGCAGCTTCGCCGGACAGAGCACAGATACGCAGTATTTT. This chain connects TRBV5-1 to TRBJ2-3; D may be TRBD1 (6 bases). Trimming removed 2 bases at V and 0 bases at J, with 10 bases between. Germline V gene lookup returns CDR1 SGHRS and CDR2 YFSETQ. This CDR3 region has 15 residues.

This rearrangement joins TRBV7-6 to TRBJ2-3, with 8 bases aligning to TRBD1. Germline V gene lookup returns CDR1 SGHVS and CDR2 FNYEAQ. The CDR3 loop spans 15 amino acids. The V and J ends lost 1 base and 3 bases, in that order; junction bases with no gene match: 3. The CDR3 DNA sequence: TGTGCCAGCAGCTTAGACAGGGGGTGGACAGATACGCAGTATTTT. This translates into CASSLDRGWTDTQYF. Together with reference TRBV7-6 and TRBJ2-3, the CDR3 gives the full variable domain: GAGVSQSPRYKVTKRGQDVALRCDPISGHVSLYWYRQALGQGPEFLTYFNYEAQQDKSGLPNDRFSAERPEGSISTLTIQRTEQRDSAMYRCASSLDRGWTDTQYFGPGTRLTVL.

The CDR3 nucleotides are TGTGCCAGCAGGGACAGCTCTGGAAACACCATATATTTT. Its translation is CASRDSSGNTIYF. The chain has TRBV6-5 and TRBJ1-3; maybe TRBD1 (6 bases). Per the germline V gene, CDR1 is MNHEY and CDR2 is SVGAGI. The CDR3 extends over 13 amino acids. Trimming took off 6 bases at V and 0 bases at J, with 6 bases between the two ends.